This entry describes one T cell receptor beta chain. Produced via immunoSEQ multiplex PCR; TCRdb's table is partial and in-frame only. The table shows some 31,000 clones, with roughly 90% occurring only once. This sample was included in a study of T cell changes during pregnancy in multiple sclerosis. The junction had 5 bases not matched to a gene; V was cut back by 3 bases and J by 0 bases. CDR1 is SQVTM and CDR2 is ANQGSEA in the germline V gene. The CDR3 consists of 16 residues. The rearrangement links TRBV29-1 to TRBJ2-6; 7 bases map to TRBD1. This clonotype was obtained from a female donor with multiple sclerosis, enrolled in a pregnancy study. The specimen was CD8+ T cells from peripheral blood mononuclear cells, collected in the second trimester of pregnancy. CDR3 sequence reads: CSVDVGQSSGANVLTF. The CDR3 DNA reads TGCAGCGTTGACGTGGGACAGAGCTCTGGGGCCAACGTCCTGACTTTC.